This T cell receptor beta chain was found in a study of T cell responses to AZD1222 COVID-19 vaccine. Assay: immunoSEQ multiplex PCR; the TCRdb copy retains only in-frame clones and omits some. The sample lists about 110,000 clones, around 90% occurring once. Study-level findings and limits: CD4 TCRs linked to vaccination spanned spike, dominating at 160-218 and 743-854. Spike-specific TCR breadth and depth both grew after two AZD1222 doses.

Second-dose timings of about 4 or about 12 weeks were pooled. For this clone: Antigen unknown.

The sequence was obtained from an adult who received the AZD1222 COVID-19 vaccine. Specimen: peripheral blood, collected 28 days after the second AZD1222 dose.

The CDR3 DNA sequence: TGTGCCAGCAGCTTACCGGGACAGGGGGCCCTCTCTGGAAACACCATATATTTT. Its protein is CASSLPGQGALSGNTIYF. The rearrangement links TRBV5-6 to TRBJ1-3; TRBD1 agrees at 12 bases. This CDR3 is 18 amino acids long. V gave up 2 bases and J gave up 0 bases; unmatched junction bases: 6. Germline CDR1 SGHDT, CDR2 YYEEEE.